The 5 T cell receptor beta chains given below trace back to one sample, sequenced in a study of beta chain features in type 1 diabetes. Sequenced material consisted of expressed TCRB transcripts (all of the isolated RNA was reverse transcribed). This table comes from immunoSEQ multiplex PCR, and its TCRdb copy is limited to in-frame clones, with some not included. The sample records under 550,000 clones, 9.5% to 12% being singletons. The sequenced material came from naive CD4+ T cells from blood. The receptors shown here come from a woman between 18 and 29 years old in good health.

There are a few counts of this clone. This chain connects TRBV29-1 to TRBJ1-2; D may be TRBD1 (6 bases). The CDR3 covers 13 residues. Germline CDR1 reads SQVTM; CDR2 reads ANQGSEA. V dropped 4 bases and J dropped 2 bases, with 11 bases sitting between them. The CDR3 nucleotides are TGCAGCGTTGCTTTGGGGGCCAACTATGGCTACACCTTC. This gives the protein CSVALGANYGYTF.

There are many counts of this clone. This chain connects TRBV11-2 to TRBJ2-7; D gene ambiguous. CDR3 length: 15 amino acids. The V and J ends lost 6 bases and 6 bases respectively, with 21 bases between them. Germline CDR1 and CDR2: SGHAT and FQNNGV. As DNA, the CDR3 is TGTGCCAGCAGTCACGGCTTTCAGTACCTTCCCGAGCAGTACGTC. As protein: CASSHGFQYLPEQYV.

This sequence joins TRBV7-3 and TRBJ1-6, with unresolved D. Germline V gives CDR1 SGHTA, CDR2 FQGTGA. V gave up 2 bases and J gave up 7 bases, with 12 bases separating them. This CDR3 is built from 15 residues. CDR3 in DNA: TGTGCCAGCAGCTTAGGGGTGCGGGGAAATTCACCCCTCCACTTT. Amino acids: CASSLGVRGNSPLHF. The complete variable domain, with remaining parts taken from reference TRBV7-3 and TRBJ1-6, reads GAGVSQTPSNKVTEKGKYVELRCDPISGHTALYWYRQSLGQGPEFLIYFQGTGAADDSGLPNDRFFAVRPEGSVSTLKIQRTERGDSAVYLCASSLGVRGNSPLHFGNGTRLTVT.

V gene TRBV7-2 combines with J gene TRBJ2-1; D is unresolved. Between the trimmed V and J ends, which lost 0 bases and 10 bases, there was a span of 13 bases. The CDR3 has 14 residues. Germline lookup yields CDR1 SGHTA and CDR2 FQGNSA. The CDR3 nucleotides read TGTGCCAGCAGCTTAGCGTCGACCCTACCCGAGCAGTTCTTC. Residues: CASSLASTLPEQFF.

CDR3: CASSPSGRAGNEQFF. DNA of the CDR3: TGTGCCAGCAGTCCTAGCGGGAGGGCCGGAAATGAGCAGTTCTTC. This rearrangement joins TRBV6-6 to TRBJ2-1, with 12 bases lining up with TRBD2. J was trimmed by 7 bases and V by 5 bases; bases with no gene match: 6. This CDR3 contains 15 residues. The germline CDR1 and CDR2 sequences are MNHNY and SVGAGI (reference sequence).